One T cell receptor beta chain is described in this entry. The antigen is undetermined. The data were taken from a study of T cells in Graves' hyperthyroidism and ophthalmopathy. Study conclusions and caveats: By a 13 V-J model, ophthalmopathy was set apart from stable hyperthyroidism.

Used for diagnoses were clinical symptoms, serum thyroxine and TRAb, thyroid ultrasound and orbital computed tomography. Amplified regions were TCR beta CDR3 sequences from RNA transcripts. The HTBI primer set served for first-round RT-PCR of the TCR CDR3. TCRdb fed the multiplex PCR reads into MiXCR, producing one record per CDR3 protein. In the table there are about 600,000 distinct CDR3 sequences, 13% to 15% of which are singletons. Sample: blood. The TCR comes from a woman aged 18 to 35 with Graves' ophthalmopathy.

CDR3 in amino acids: CASTLMGGGNQPQHF. The CDR3 region has the DNA TGTGCCAGCACCCTGATGGGGGGTGGCAATCAGCCCCAGCATTTT. The chain recombines TRBV12-3 or TRBV12-4 with TRBJ1-5; tentatively, D is TRBD1 (5 bases). Between the trimmed V and J ends, which lost 7 bases and 2 bases, there was a span of 15 bases. This CDR3 contains 15 residues.